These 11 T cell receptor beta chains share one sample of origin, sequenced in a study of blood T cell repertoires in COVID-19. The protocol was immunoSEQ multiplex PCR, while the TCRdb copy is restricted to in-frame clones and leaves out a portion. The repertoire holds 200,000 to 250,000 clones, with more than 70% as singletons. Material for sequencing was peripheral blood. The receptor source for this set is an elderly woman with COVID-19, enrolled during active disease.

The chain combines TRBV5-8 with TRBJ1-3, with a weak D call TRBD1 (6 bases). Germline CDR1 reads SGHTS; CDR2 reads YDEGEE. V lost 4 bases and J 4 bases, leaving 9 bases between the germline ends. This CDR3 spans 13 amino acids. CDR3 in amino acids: CASSHGQGNTIYF. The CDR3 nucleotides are TGTGCCAGCAGCCACGGACAGGGAAACACCATATATTTT.

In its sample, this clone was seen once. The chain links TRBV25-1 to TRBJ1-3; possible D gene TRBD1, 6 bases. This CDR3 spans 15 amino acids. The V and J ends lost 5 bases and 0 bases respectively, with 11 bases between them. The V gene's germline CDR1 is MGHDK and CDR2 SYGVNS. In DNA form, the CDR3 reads TGTGCCAGCAGTCTGACAGGCCGCTCTGGAAACACCATATATTTT. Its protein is CASSLTGRSGNTIYF.

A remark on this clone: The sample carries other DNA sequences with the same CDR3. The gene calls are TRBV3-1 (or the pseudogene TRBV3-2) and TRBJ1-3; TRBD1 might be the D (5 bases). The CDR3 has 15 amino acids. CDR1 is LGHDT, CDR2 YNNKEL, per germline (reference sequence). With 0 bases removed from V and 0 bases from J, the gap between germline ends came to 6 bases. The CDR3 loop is CASSQDRVSGNTIYF. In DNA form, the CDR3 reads TGTGCCAGCAGCCAAGACAGGGTCTCTGGAAACACCATATATTTT.

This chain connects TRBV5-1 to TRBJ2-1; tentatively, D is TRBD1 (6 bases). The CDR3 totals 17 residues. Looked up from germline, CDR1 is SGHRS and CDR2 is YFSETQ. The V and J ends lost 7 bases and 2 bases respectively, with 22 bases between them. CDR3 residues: CASALPPGRGTYNEQFF. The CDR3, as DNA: TGCGCCAGCGCTCTCCCCCCAGGCAGGGGAACCTACAATGAGCAGTTCTTC.

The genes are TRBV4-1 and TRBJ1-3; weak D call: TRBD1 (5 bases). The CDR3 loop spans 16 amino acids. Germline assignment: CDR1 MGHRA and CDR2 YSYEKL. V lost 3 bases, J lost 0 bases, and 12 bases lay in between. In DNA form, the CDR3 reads TGCGCCAGCAGCCAGACCGACAGAAGCTCTGGAAACACCATATATTTT. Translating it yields CASSQTDRSSGNTIYF.

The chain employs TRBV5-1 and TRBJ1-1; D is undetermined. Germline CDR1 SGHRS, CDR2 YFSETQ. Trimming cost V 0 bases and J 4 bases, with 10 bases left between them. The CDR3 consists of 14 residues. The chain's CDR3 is CASSLGGGSTEAFF. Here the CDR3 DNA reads TGCGCCAGCAGCTTGGGGGGAGGGAGCACTGAAGCTTTCTTT.

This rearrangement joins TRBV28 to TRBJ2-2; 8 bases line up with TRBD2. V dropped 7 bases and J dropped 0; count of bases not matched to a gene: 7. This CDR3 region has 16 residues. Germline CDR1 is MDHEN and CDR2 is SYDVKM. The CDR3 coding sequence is TGTGCCAGCATTCCGGGGGGGCGCGCGAACACCGGGGAGCTGTTTTTT. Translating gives CASIPGGRANTGELFF.

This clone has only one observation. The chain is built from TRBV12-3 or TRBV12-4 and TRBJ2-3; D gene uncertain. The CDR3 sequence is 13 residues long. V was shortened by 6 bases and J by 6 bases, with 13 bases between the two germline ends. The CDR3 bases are TGTGCCAGCAGCTCCCGAGGTACTGATACGCAGTATTTT. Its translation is CASSSRGTDTQYF.

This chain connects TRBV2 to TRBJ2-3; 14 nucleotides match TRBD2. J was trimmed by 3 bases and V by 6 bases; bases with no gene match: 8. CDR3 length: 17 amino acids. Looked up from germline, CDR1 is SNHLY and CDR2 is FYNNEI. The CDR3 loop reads CASRGTSGGFGTDTQYF. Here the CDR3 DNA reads TGTGCCAGCAGGGGGACTAGCGGGGGATTTGGGACAGATACGCAGTATTTT.

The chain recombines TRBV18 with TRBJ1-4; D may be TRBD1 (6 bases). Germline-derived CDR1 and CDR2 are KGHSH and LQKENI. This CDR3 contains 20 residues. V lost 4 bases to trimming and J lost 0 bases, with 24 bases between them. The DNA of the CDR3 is TGTGCCAGCTCACTTTTCCGGGACATAGTCAACCCCACAACTAATGAAAAACTGTTTTTT. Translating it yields CASSLFRDIVNPTTNEKLFF.

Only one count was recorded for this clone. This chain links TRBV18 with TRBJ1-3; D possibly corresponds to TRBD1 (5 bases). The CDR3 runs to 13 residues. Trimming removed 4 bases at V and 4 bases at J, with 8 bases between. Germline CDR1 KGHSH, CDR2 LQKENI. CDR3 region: CASSQTAGNTIYF. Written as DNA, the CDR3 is TGTGCCAGCTCACAGACAGCGGGAAACACCATATATTTT.